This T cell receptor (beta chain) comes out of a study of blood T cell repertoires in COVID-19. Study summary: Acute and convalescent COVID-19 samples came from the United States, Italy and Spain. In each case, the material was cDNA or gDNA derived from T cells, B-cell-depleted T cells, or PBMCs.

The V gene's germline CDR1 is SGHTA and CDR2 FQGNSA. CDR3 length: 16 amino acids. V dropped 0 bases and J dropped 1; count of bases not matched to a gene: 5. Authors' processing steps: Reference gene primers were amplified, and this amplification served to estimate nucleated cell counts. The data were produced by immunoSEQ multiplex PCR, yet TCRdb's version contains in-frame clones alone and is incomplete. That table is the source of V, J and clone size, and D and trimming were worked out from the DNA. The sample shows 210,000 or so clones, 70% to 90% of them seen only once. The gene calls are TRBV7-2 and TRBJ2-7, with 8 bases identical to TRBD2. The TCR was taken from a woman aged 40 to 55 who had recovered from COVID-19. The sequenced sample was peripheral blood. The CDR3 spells CASSLAQAGGSYEQYF. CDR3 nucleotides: TGTGCCAGCAGCTTAGCGCAGGCGGGAGGATCCTACGAGCAGTACTTC.